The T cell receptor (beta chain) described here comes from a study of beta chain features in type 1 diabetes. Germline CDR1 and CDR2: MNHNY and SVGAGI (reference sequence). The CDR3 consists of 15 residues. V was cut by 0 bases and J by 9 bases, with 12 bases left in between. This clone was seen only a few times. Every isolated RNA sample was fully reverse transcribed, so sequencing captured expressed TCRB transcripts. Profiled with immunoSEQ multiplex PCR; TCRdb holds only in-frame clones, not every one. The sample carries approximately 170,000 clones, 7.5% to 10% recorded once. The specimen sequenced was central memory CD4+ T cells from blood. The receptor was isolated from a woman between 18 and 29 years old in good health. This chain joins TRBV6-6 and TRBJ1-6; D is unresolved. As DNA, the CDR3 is TGTGCCAGCAGTTACTCTAATAAGGCAGGTTCACCCCTCCACTTT. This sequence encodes CASSYSNKAGSPLHF.